Only a few counts were recorded for the clone carrying this TCR beta chain. Germline V gene sequence: CDR1 LNHNV, CDR2 YYDKDF (reference sequence). The CDR3 contains 11 residues. V gave up 8 bases and J gave up 4 bases, with 8 bases separating them. TCRdb re-derived calls from the reads in MiXCR, one entry per CDR3 protein. The sample carries a few hundred thousand distinct CDR3 sequences, 26% recorded once. These data come from a study of T cell repertoires in cytomegalovirus infection. Turning to the study itself: Based on public TCR beta signatures, there were indications of CMV infection and of a matching HLA type.

This sequence joins TRBV15 and TRBJ1-1; perhaps TRBD1 as D (5 bases). Sequencing was carried out using PBMCs. The receptor was derived from a human donor in good health (CMV status not recorded). Some clones in this sample may be carry-over from other donors' samples. As DNA, the CDR3 is TGTGCCACCGGGGGTGGCACTGAAGCTTTCTTT. This gives the protein CATGGGTEAFF.